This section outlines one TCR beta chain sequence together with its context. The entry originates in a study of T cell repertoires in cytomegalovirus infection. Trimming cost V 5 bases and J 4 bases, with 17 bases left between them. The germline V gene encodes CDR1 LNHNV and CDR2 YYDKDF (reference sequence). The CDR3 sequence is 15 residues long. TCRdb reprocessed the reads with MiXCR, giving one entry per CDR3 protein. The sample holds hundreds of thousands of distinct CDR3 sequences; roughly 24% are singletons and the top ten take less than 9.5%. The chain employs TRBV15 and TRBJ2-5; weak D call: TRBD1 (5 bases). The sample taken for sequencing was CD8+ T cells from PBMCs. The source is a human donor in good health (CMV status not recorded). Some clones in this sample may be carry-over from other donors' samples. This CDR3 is CATSYTNPGIETQYF. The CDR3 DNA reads TGTGCCACCAGCTACACTAACCCAGGGATAGAGACCCAGTACTTC.